These 10 T cell receptor beta chains originate from one sample sequenced in a study of beta chain features in type 1 diabetes. The entirety of the isolated RNA underwent reverse transcription, so expressed TCRB transcripts were sequenced. The assay was immunoSEQ multiplex PCR, and TCRdb's table has in-frame clones only and misses some. The data hold under 150,000 clones, with less than 8.5% observed a single time. Sequencing input: central memory CD4+ T cells from blood. These receptors came from a young woman in good health.

The chain is built from TRBV6-1 and TRBJ2-7; no clear D gene. The germline gives CDR1 MNHNS, CDR2 SASEGT. This CDR3 has 13 amino acids. The V end lost 2 bases, the J end lost 6 bases, and 11 bases lay between the germline ends. The CDR3 reads CASSETARGEQYF. In DNA form, the CDR3 reads TGTGCCAGCAGTGAAACGGCCAGAGGCGAGCAGTACTTC.

Of note for this clone: This could be a read error, since a much larger clone is one nucleotide away. CDR3 in amino acids: CASSPRSYNEQFF. CDR3 nucleotide sequence: TGTGCCAGCAGCCCGAGATCCTACAATGAGCAGTTCTTC. The rearrangement joins TRBV11-3 to TRBJ2-1; the D is unclear. The CDR3 covers 13 residues. With 5 bases removed from V and 1 base from J, the gap between germline ends came to 6 bases. Germline loops: CDR1 SGHNT, CDR2 YENEEA.

The rearrangement links TRBV6-1 to TRBJ2-1; 12 bases match TRBD2. In germline, CDR1 is MNHNS, CDR2 SASEGT. V lost 4 bases to trimming and J lost 14 bases; unmatched junction nucleotides: 6. The CDR3 runs 13 residues. CDR3 sequence reads: CASSAGTSGSEFF. The CDR3 DNA is TGTGCCAGCAGTGCCGGGACTAGCGGGTCCGAGTTCTTC.

The chain has TRBV27 and TRBJ1-2; 10 bases are shared with TRBD1. The CDR3 covers 16 residues. V lost 5 bases to trimming and J lost 4 bases; unmatched junction nucleotides: 10. Germline loops: CDR1 MNHEY, CDR2 SMNVEV (reference sequence). For the CDR3, the DNA is TGTGCCAGCAGTCCCACAAGGACAGGGGGAGGCTATGGCTACACCTTC. Protein product: CASSPTRTGGGYGYTF.

This clone was recorded a few times. J is TRBJ1-5 and V is TRBV2; D is perhaps TRBD1 (6 bases). The V gene lost 3 bases and the J gene lost 2 bases, with 11 bases spanning the gap. The CDR3 has 15 amino acids. CDR1 is SNHLY and CDR2 is FYNNEI in the germline V gene. CDR3 DNA: TGTGCCAGCAGTGACAGGGGCGCCGGCAATCAGCCCCAGCATTTT. Amino acid sequence: CASSDRGAGNQPQHF.

The chain links TRBV7-2 to TRBJ2-7, with TRBD1 matching over 7 bases. J was trimmed by 3 bases and V by 5 bases; bases with no gene match: 19. Germline V gene sequence: CDR1 SGHTA, CDR2 FQGNSA. The CDR3 is made up of 18 amino acids. The CDR3 region is CASSLKVQTGTVSYEQYF. The CDR3 DNA reads TGTGCCAGCAGCCTAAAGGTTCAAACCGGGACAGTAAGCTACGAGCAGTACTTC. Full variable domain (remainder filled in from reference TRBV7-2 and TRBJ2-7): GAGVSQSPSNKVTEKGKDVELRCDPISGHTALYWYRQSLGQGLEFLIYFQGNSAPDKSGLPSDRFSAERTGGSVSTLTIQRTQQEDSAVYLCASSLKVQTGTVSYEQYFGPGTRLTVT.

V is TRBV28 and J is TRBJ1-2; 7 bases line up with TRBD1. With V trimmed by 9 bases and J by 8 bases, 18 bases remained unmatched. The CDR3 contains 15 residues. Germline V gene sequence: CDR1 MDHEN, CDR2 SYDVKM. This CDR3 reads CASSPQTTGRFGYTF. CDR3 DNA: TGTGCCAGTTCACCCCAAACGACAGGGCGGTTCGGCTACACCTTC.

The chain is built from TRBV5-1 and TRBJ2-2, with TRBD1 identical over 7 bases. From germline, CDR1 is SGHRS and CDR2 YFSETQ. CDR3 length: 15 amino acids. Germline trimming cut 5 bases from V and 0 bases from J; bases unmatched to any gene: 4. CDR3 sequence reads: CASSHRGSNTGELFF. The DNA of the CDR3 is TGCGCCAGCAGTCACAGGGGATCGAACACCGGGGAGCTGTTTTTT. Looking up the rest from reference TRBV5-1 and TRBJ2-2 gives the full variable domain: KAGVTQTPRYLIKTRGQQVTLSCSPISGHRSVSWYQQTPGQGLQFLFEYFSETQRNKGNFPGRFSGRQFSNSRSEMNVSTLELGDSALYLCASSHRGSNTGELFFGEGSRLTVL.

The genes are TRBV28 and TRBJ2-7; no clear D gene. With 6 bases removed from V and 0 bases from J, the gap between germline ends came to 18 bases. Germline assignment: CDR1 MDHEN and CDR2 SYDVKM. CDR3 size: 16 residues. Written as DNA, the CDR3 is TGTGCCAGCAGGCCCCTTTCAGGCCCGAGCTCCTACGAGCAGTACTTC. Translated: CASRPLSGPSSYEQYF.

This clone showed up just a few times. The chain recombines TRBV2 with TRBJ2-5; 9 bases fit TRBD1. V dropped 5 bases and J dropped 9; count of bases not matched to a gene: 10. CDR3 length equals 14 residues. The germline CDR1 and CDR2 sequences are SNHLY and FYNNEI. The CDR3 region has the DNA TGTGCCAGCAGTCGTCCCGGGACAGGGATGGCCCAGTACTTC. It is translated as CASSRPGTGMAQYF.